The following is a TCR beta chain sequence with its context. The antigen remains unidentified. This entry is derived from a study of T cell responses to AZD1222 COVID-19 vaccine. Study results and caveats: All repertoire sampling was performed exclusively after the peak T cell response. Nearly half of spike-specific TCRs reportedly target unmutated variant regions. Increases in Spike-specific TCR breadth and depth were seen after two AZD1222 doses.

Data came from immunoSEQ multiplex PCR; TCRdb stores just in-frame clones and leaves some out. The top ten clones hold about 2.5% of a sample with 150,000 to 200,000 clones, almost 95% of them seen once. The CDR3 totals 13 residues. V shed 4 bases and J shed 8 bases, with 9 bases lying between them. The germline CDR1 and CDR2 sequences are SGHAT and FQDESV (reference sequence). This TCR came from an adult in good health. This rearrangement joins TRBV11-1 to TRBJ1-6, with D uncertain. The sample here was peripheral blood, taken on day 0 of AZD1222 vaccination. The CDR3 region is CASSSLRDSPLHF. For the CDR3, the DNA is TGTGCCAGCAGCTCGTTGCGGGATTCACCCCTCCACTTT.